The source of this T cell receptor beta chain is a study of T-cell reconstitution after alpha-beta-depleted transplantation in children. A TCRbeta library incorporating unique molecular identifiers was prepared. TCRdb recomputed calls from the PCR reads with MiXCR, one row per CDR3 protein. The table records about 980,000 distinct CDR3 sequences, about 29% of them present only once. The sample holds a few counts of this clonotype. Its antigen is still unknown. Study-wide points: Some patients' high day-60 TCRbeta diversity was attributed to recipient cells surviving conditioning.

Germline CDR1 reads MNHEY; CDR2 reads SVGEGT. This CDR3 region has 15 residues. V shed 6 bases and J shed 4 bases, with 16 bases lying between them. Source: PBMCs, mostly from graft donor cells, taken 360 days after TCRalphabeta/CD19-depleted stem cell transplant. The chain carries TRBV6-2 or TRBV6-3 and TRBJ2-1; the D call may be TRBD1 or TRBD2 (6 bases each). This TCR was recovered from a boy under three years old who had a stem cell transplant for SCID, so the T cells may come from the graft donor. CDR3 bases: TGTGCCAGCAGAACGACGGGGGCCCAATACAATGAGCAGTTCTTC. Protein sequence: CASRTTGAQYNEQFF.